A single sample is the source of the 4 T cell receptor beta chains below, sequenced in a study of T-cell reconstitution after alpha-beta-depleted transplantation in children. Unique molecular identifiers were incorporated when the TCRbeta library was constructed. One entry per CDR3 protein results from TCRdb running MiXCR on the PCR reads. The sample records about 200,000 distinct CDR3 sequences, roughly 6% being singletons. Sample: PBMCs, taken before TCRalphabeta/CD19-depleted stem cell transplant. These TCRs come from a girl in the first two years of life with combined immunodeficiency, due to receive a stem cell transplant.

This clonotype was seen repeatedly, ten times or more. The gene calls are TRBV4-1 and TRBJ2-1; D is perhaps TRBD1 or TRBD2 (5 bases each). The V end was cut by 0 bases, the J end by 4 bases, with 13 bases between. CDR3 length equals 16 residues. The germline V gene encodes CDR1 MGHRA and CDR2 YSYEKL. As DNA, the CDR3 is TGCGCCAGCAGCCAAGAAGATTTGGGGGTTTACAATGAGCAGTTCTTC. It specifies CASSQEDLGVYNEQFF.

The table lists this clonotype with many counts. This chain links TRBV4-1 with TRBJ2-1; 8 bases agree with TRBD1. J gave up 2 bases and V 2 bases, and 2 bases lay outside the gene matches. In germline, CDR1 is MGHRA, CDR2 YSYEKL. The CDR3 runs 15 residues. CDR3: CASSQPTGAYNEQFF. The CDR3, as DNA: TGCGCCAGCAGCCAACCGACAGGGGCCTACAATGAGCAGTTCTTC.

The sample holds a few counts of this clonotype. The chain recombines TRBV3-1 with TRBJ2-5; perhaps TRBD1 as D (5 bases). Trimming shortened V by 0 bases and J by 9 bases, and 20 bases separated the two germline ends. Germline values: CDR1 LGHDT, CDR2 YNNKEL (reference sequence). The CDR3 is made up of 16 amino acids. For the CDR3, the DNA is TGTGCCAGCAGCCAAGATCCCGCCTGGCAGGGCCTGGCCCAGTACTTC. This codes for CASSQDPAWQGLAQYF.

This clonotype has ten or more counts. The V call is TRBV20-1, the J call TRBJ2-7, with 11 positions matching TRBD1. Germline V lookup: CDR1 DFQATT, CDR2 SNEGSKA (reference sequence). The ends lost 2 bases at V and 5 bases at J; junction bases unmatched: 5. This CDR3 region has 14 residues. The CDR3: CSARTWTGGDEQYF. For the CDR3, the DNA is TGCAGTGCTAGAACGTGGACAGGGGGCGACGAGCAGTACTTC.